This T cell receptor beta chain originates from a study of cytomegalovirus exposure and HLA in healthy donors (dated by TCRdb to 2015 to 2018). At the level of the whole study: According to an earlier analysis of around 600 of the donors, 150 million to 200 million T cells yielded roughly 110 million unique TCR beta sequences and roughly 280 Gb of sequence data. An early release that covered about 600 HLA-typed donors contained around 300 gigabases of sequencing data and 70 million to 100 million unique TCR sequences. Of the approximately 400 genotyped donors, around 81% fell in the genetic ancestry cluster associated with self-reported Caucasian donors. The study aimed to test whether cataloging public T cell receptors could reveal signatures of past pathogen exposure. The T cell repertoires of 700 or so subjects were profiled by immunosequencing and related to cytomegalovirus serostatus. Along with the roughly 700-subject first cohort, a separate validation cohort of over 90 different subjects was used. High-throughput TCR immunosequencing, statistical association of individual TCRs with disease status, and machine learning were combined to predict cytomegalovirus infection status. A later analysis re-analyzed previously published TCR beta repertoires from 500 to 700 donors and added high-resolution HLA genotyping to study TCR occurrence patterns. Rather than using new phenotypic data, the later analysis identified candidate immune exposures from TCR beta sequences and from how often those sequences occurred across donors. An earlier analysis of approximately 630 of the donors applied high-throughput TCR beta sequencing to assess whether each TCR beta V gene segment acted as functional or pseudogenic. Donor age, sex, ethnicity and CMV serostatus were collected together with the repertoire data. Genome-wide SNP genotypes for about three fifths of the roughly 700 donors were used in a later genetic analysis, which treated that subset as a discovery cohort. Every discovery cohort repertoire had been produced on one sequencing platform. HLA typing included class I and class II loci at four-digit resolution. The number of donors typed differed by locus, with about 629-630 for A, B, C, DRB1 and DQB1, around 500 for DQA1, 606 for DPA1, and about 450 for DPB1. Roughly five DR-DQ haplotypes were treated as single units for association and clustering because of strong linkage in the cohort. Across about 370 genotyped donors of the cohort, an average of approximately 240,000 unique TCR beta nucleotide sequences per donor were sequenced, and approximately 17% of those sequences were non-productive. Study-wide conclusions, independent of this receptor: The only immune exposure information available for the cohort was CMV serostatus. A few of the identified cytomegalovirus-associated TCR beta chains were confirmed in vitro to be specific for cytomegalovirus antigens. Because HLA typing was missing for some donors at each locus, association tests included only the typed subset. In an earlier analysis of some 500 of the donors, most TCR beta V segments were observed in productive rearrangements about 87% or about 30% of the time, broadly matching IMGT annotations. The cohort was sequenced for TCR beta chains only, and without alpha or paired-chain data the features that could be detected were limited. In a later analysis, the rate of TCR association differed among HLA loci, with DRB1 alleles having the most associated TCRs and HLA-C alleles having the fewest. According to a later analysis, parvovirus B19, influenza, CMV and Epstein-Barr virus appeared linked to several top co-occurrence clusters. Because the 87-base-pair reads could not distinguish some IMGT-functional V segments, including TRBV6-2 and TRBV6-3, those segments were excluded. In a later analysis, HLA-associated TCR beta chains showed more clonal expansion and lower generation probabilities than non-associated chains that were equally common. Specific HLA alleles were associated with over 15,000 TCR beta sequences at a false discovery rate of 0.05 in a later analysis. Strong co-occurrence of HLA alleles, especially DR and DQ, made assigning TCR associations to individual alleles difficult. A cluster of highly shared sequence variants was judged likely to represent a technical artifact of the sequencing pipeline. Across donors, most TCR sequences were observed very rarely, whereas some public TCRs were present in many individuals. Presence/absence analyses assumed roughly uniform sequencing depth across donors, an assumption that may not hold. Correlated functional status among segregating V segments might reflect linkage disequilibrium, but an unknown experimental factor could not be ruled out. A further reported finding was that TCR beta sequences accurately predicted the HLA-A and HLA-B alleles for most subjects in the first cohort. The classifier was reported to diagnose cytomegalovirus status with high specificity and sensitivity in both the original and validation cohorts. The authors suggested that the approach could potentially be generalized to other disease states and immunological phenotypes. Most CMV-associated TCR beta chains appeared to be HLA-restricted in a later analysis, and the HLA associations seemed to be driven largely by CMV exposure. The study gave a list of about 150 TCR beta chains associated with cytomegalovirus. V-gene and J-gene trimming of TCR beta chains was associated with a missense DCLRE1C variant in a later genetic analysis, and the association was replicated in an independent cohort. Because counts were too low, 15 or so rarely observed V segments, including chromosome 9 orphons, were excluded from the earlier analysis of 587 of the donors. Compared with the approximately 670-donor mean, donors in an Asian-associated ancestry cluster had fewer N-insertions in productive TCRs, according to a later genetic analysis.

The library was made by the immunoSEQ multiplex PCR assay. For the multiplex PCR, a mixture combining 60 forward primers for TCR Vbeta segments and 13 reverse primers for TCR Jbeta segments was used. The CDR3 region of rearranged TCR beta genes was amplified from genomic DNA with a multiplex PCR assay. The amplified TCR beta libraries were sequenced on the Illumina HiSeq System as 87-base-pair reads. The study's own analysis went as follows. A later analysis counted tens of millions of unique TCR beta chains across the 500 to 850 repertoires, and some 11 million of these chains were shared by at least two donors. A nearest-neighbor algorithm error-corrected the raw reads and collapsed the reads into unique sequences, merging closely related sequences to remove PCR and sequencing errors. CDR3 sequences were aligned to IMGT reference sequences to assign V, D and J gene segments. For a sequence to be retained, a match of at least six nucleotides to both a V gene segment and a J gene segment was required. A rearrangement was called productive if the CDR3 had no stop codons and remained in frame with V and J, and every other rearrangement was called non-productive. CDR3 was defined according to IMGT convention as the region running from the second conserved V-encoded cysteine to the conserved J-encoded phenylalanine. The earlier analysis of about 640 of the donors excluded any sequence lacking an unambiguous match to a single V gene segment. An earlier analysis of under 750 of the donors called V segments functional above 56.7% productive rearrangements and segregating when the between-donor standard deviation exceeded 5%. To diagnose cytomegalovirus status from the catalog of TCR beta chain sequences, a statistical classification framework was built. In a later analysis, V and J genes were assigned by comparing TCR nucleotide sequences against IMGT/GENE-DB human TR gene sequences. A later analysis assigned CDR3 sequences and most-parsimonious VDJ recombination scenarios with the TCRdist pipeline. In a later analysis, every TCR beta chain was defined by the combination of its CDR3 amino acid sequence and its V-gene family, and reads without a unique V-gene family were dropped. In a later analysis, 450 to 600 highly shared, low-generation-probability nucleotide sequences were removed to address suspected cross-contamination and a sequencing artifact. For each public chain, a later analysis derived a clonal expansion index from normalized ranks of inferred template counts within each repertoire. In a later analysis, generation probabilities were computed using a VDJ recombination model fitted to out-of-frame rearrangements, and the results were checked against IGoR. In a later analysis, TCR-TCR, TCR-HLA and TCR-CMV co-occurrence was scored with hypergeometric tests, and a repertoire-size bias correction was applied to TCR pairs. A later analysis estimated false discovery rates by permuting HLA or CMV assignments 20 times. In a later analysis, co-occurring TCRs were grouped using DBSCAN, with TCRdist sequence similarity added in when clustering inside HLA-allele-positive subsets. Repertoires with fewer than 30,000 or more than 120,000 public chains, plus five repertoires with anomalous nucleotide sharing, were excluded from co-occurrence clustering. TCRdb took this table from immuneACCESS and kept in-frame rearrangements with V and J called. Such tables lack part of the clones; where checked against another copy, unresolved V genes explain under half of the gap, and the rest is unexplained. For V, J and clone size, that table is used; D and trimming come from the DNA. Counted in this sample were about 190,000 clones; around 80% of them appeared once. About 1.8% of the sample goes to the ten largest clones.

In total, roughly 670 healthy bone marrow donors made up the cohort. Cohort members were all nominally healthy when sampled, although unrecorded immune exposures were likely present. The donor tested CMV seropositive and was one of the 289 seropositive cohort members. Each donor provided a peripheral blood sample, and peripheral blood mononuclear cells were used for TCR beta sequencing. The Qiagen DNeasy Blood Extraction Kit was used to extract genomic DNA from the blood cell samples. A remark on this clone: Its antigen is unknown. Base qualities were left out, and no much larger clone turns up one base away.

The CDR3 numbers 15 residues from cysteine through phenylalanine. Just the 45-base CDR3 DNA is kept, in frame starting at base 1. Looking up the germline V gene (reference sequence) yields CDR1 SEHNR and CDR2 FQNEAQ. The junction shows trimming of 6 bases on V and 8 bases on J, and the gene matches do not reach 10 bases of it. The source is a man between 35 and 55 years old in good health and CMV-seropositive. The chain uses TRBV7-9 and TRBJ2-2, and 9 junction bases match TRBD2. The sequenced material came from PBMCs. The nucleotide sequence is TGTGCCAGCAGTTCCATTTTAGCGGGAGTGGGGGAGCTGTTTTTT. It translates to CASSSILAGVGELFF.